These 15 T cell receptor beta chains were all obtained from the same sample, sequenced in a study of graft-versus-host responses after intestinal transplantation. Which antigens these TCRs recognize remains unknown. The repertoire was sequenced with immunoSEQ multiplex PCR; TCRdb's copy has only in-frame clones and lacks some. The sample comprises over 65,000 clones, approximately 90% of which are singletons, and 7.6% rests with the top ten. The sample consisted of unstimulated CD8+ T cells sorted from spleen or lymph node cells, taken before transplant. Every receptor here comes from a human donor who was the organ donor for an intestinal transplant.

The chain combines TRBV10-3 with TRBJ2-7; D is undetermined. Germline CDR1 ENHRY, CDR2 SYGVKD. The CDR3 runs 13 residues. V shed 8 bases and J shed 0 bases, with 11 bases lying between them. The CDR3 sequence: CAILVDSSYEQYF. The CDR3 bases are TGTGCCATCCTAGTTGATAGCTCCTACGAGCAGTACTTC.

The CDR3 sequence: CASSSGTGEVGYTF. For the CDR3, the DNA is TGTGCCAGCAGCTCAGGGACAGGGGAGGTTGGCTACACCTTC. This chain joins TRBV7-6 and TRBJ1-2; 10 nucleotides agree with TRBD1. The V segment lost 4 bases and the J segment 7 bases; nucleotides outside the gene matches: 6. Germline CDR1 SGHVS, CDR2 FNYEAQ. This CDR3 comprises 14 residues.

The CDR3 reads CASSSSTLPQHF. CDR3 DNA sequence: TGTGCCAGCAGTTCTTCCACCTTACCCCAGCATTTT. This chain uses TRBV2 with TRBJ1-5, with D unresolved. In germline, CDR1 is SNHLY, CDR2 FYNNEI. Trimming removed 5 bases at V and 10 bases at J, with 12 bases between. This CDR3 spans 12 amino acids.

In DNA form, the CDR3 reads TGCGCCAGCAGCCAAGATATTGGGATCTACGAGCAGTACTTC. Translation: CASSQDIGIYEQYF. The chain is built from TRBV4-1 and TRBJ2-7; D ambiguous. With 0 bases removed from V and 3 bases from J, the gap between germline ends came to 9 bases. The germline gives CDR1 MGHRA, CDR2 YSYEKL. The CDR3 covers 14 residues.

The chain is built from TRBV9 and TRBJ1-1; D remains unclear. Trimming removed 0 bases from V and 4 bases from J, with 7 bases in between. There are 13 residues in the CDR3. Germline V gene sequence: CDR1 SGDLS, CDR2 YYNGEE. The CDR3 loop reads CASSVGGFTEAFF. The CDR3 nucleotides are TGTGCCAGCAGCGTAGGAGGGTTCACTGAAGCTTTCTTT.

This chain links TRBV19 with TRBJ2-2, with D uncertain. The germline CDR1 and CDR2 sequences are LNHDA and SQIVND (reference sequence). This CDR3 comprises 18 residues. Trimming removed 1 base at V and 1 base at J, with 16 bases between. Here the CDR3 DNA reads TGTGCCAGTAGTATAGGGGAAACATGGCAGGAGAACACCGGGGAGCTGTTTTTT. Amino acid sequence: CASSIGETWQENTGELFF.

The rearrangement joins TRBV5-5 to TRBJ1-1; D gene unclear. Between the trimmed V and J ends, which lost 1 base and 0 bases, there was a span of 1 base. The germline V gene encodes CDR1 SGHKS and CDR2 YYEKEE (reference sequence). The CDR3 runs to 12 residues. CDR3: CASSLMNTEAFF. The CDR3 region has the DNA TGTGCCAGCAGCTTGATGAACACTGAAGCTTTCTTT.

The genes are TRBV5-1 and TRBJ1-2; 9 nucleotides line up with TRBD1. V lost 5 bases and J lost 4; bases outside the gene matches: 9. CDR3 length equals 15 residues. The germline CDR1 and CDR2 sequences are SGHRS and YFSETQ. Written as DNA, the CDR3 is TGCGCCAGCAGGGTCAGGTGGGACAGGGTCTATGGCTACACCTTC. Protein sequence: CASRVRWDRVYGYTF.

The CDR3 sequence is CASTWDISNQPQHF. In DNA form, the CDR3 reads TGCGCCAGCACTTGGGACATTAGCAATCAGCCCCAGCATTTT. The chain uses TRBV10-2 and TRBJ1-5; weak D call: TRBD1 (6 bases). The CDR3 totals 14 residues. Trimming left V 7 bases short and J 0 bases short, with 10 bases between. CDR1 WSHSY and CDR2 SAAADI come from the germline V gene.

The CDR3 DNA is TGTGCCAGCAGCGCAACAGGGGGCGAAGGCGGGGAGCTGTTTTTT. Translated, it gives CASSATGGEGGELFF. V is TRBV5-4 and J is TRBJ2-2, with 9 positions matching TRBD1. The CDR3 loop spans 15 amino acids. V lost 4 bases, J lost 7 bases, and 8 bases stayed unmatched. Germline V gives CDR1 SGHNT, CDR2 YYREEE (reference sequence).

This clone was counted a single time. The chain joins TRBV9 to TRBJ2-3; TRBD1 might be the D (6 bases). V dropped 4 bases and J dropped 5 bases, with 14 bases sitting between them. The CDR3 is 14 residues long. Germline V gene data show CDR1 as SGDLS and CDR2 as YYNGEE. As DNA, the CDR3 is TGTGCCAGCAGCTTGTGGGGCAGGGGAGATACGCAGTATTTT. Residues: CASSLWGRGDTQYF.

The V call is TRBV6-4, the J call TRBJ2-3, with 12 bases aligning to TRBD2. CDR1 and CDR2 (germline): MRHNA, SNTAGT. V trimming: 0 bases; J trimming: 5 bases; junction bases outside the gene matches: 0. The CDR3 is 15 residues long. As DNA, the CDR3 is TGTGCCAGCAGTGACTCGACTAGCGGGGGAGATACGCAGTATTTT. Its protein is CASSDSTSGGDTQYF.

This rearrangement joins TRBV11-2 to TRBJ1-1; D is possibly TRBD1 (5 bases). The CDR3 runs 14 residues. CDR1 SGHAT and CDR2 FQNNGV come from the germline V gene. Trimming left V 8 bases short and J 1 base short, with 14 bases between. This CDR3 is CASALPQGNTEAFF. As DNA, the CDR3 is TGTGCCAGCGCCCTGCCCCAGGGGAACACTGAAGCTTTCTTT. The variable domain in full, completed from reference TRBV11-2 and TRBJ1-1, reads EAGVAQSPRYKIIEKRQSVAFWCNPISGHATLYWYQQILGQGPKLLIQFQNNGVVDDSQLPKDRFSAERLKGVDSTLKIQPAKLEDSAVYLCASALPQGNTEAFFGQGTRLTVV.

The chain recombines TRBV4-1 with TRBJ1-1; D is perhaps TRBD1 (6 bases). Germline-derived CDR1 and CDR2 are MGHRA and YSYEKL. The CDR3 contains 15 residues. V was cut by 4 bases and J by 7 bases, with 19 bases left in between. In DNA, the CDR3 is TGCGCCAGCAGCCGGTATACAGGGATTCATGGTGAAGCTTTCTTT. As protein: CASSRYTGIHGEAFF.

This chain links TRBV19 with TRBJ1-2; a weak D match, TRBD1 (5 bases). This CDR3 region has 13 residues. From germline, CDR1 is LNHDA and CDR2 SQIVND (reference sequence). V lost 3 bases and J 6 bases, leaving 11 bases between the germline ends. The CDR3, as DNA: TGTGCCAGTAGTATCGGCGGGGGGGATGGCTACACCTTC. It specifies CASSIGGGDGYTF.